This T cell receptor (beta chain) was sequenced in a study of blood T cell repertoires in COVID-19. Across the whole study: Whether acute or convalescent, the COVID-19 samples came from the United States, Italy and Spain. Nucleic acid was either cDNA or gDNA, and it came from T cells, B-cell-depleted T cells, or PBMCs.

Original processing methods: By means of reference gene primer amplification, nucleated cell counts were estimated. Clones were read by immunoSEQ multiplex PCR, and TCRdb kept only the in-frame ones, dropping some. V, J and clone size derive from that table, while D and trimming were established from the DNA sequence. The sample yields 50,000 to 70,000 clones, 84% seen once. The CDR3 length is 14 residues. Germline CDR1 SGHRS, CDR2 YFSETQ. Trimming cost V 5 bases and J 1 base, with 12 bases left between them. The sample taken for sequencing was peripheral blood. This clonotype originated in a woman in her sixties with acute or convalescent COVID-19. This chain connects TRBV5-1 to TRBJ1-1; D unclear. CDR3 nucleotide sequence: TGCGCCAGCAGGCTCGGGGAACCGAACACTGAAGCTTTCTTT. Translated, it gives CASRLGEPNTEAFF.